This T cell receptor (beta chain) came from a study of cytomegalovirus exposure and HLA in healthy donors (TCRdb year 2017). About the investigation overall: In an earlier analysis of under 600 of the donors, about 270 Gb of sequence data and roughly 100 million unique TCR beta sequences from about 179 million T cells were reported. Around 330 gigabases of sequencing data and around 85 million unique TCR sequences made up an early release that covered 640 HLA-typed donors. Among the roughly 400 genotyped donors, approximately 77% belonged to the genetic ancestry cluster associated with self-reported Caucasian donors. The study was designed to test whether signatures of past pathogen exposure could be identified by cataloging public T cell receptors. Using immunosequencing, the study profiled T cell repertoires from fewer than 700 subjects and related those repertoires to cytomegalovirus serostatus. Along with the roughly 670-subject first cohort, a separate validation cohort of over 90 different subjects was used. The study combined high-throughput TCR immunosequencing, statistical association of individual TCRs with disease status, and machine learning to predict cytomegalovirus infection status. In a later analysis, previously published TCR beta repertoires from roughly 710 donors were re-analyzed and high-resolution HLA genotyping was added so that TCR occurrence patterns could be studied. In the later analysis, no new phenotypic data were used to find candidate immune exposures; instead, reliance was placed on TCR beta sequences and their occurrence across donors. In an earlier analysis of 550 to 700 of the donors, high-throughput TCR beta sequencing was used to judge whether each TCR beta V gene segment behaved as functional or pseudogenic. Donor age, sex, ethnicity and CMV serostatus were compiled alongside the repertoire data. Genome-wide SNP genotypes for about three fifths of the roughly 670 donors were used in a later genetic analysis, which treated that subset as a discovery cohort. All discovery cohort repertoires had been generated using a single sequencing platform. Both class I and class II loci were covered by HLA typing, at four-digit resolution. Typing coverage differed by locus: A, B, C, DRB1 and DQB1 were typed in roughly 629-630 donors, DQA1 in about 500, DPA1 in some 570, and DPB1 in 472. Four to six DR-DQ haplotypes were handled as single units for association and clustering, since linkage in the cohort was strong. On average, 235,054 unique TCR beta nucleotide sequences were sequenced per donor among 398 genotyped donors of the cohort, with roughly 20% of those sequences being non-productive.

The cohort consisted of fewer than 700 healthy bone marrow donors. At the time of sampling, all cohort members were nominally healthy, though unrecorded immune exposures were likely present. The donor tested CMV seronegative and was one of the 352 seronegative cohort members. A peripheral blood sample was collected from each donor, and TCR beta sequencing was performed on peripheral blood mononuclear cells. Genomic DNA extraction from the blood cell samples was performed with the Qiagen DNeasy Blood Extraction Kit. In its sample, this clone was seen once. Its binding antigen is unknown. A junction boundary mismatches the germline segment, possibly from a read error. Looking up the germline V gene (reference sequence) yields CDR1 SGHNT and CDR2 YYREEE. The CDR3 covers 15 residues, taking in both the cysteine and the phenylalanine. Left in the record is the CDR3 DNA by itself, 45 bases read in frame from the first base.

Library construction relied on the immunoSEQ multiplex PCR assay. For the multiplex PCR, a mixture combining 60 forward primers for TCR Vbeta segments and 13 reverse primers for TCR Jbeta segments was used. A multiplex PCR assay on genomic DNA amplified the CDR3 region of rearranged TCR beta genes. Amplified TCR beta libraries were sequenced as 87-base-pair reads on the Illumina HiSeq System. In the paper's pipeline: Across the 700 or so repertoires, a later analysis counted approximately 83 million unique TCR beta chains, 9 million to 14 million of which were shared by at least two donors. Raw reads were error-corrected and collapsed into unique sequences by a nearest-neighbor algorithm in which closely related sequences were merged to remove PCR and sequencing errors. CDR3 sequences were aligned to IMGT reference sequences to assign V, D and J gene segments. For a sequence to be retained, a match of at least six nucleotides to both a V gene segment and a J gene segment was required. Rearrangements were called productive when the CDR3 lacked stop codons and stayed in frame with V and J; all others were non-productive. CDR3 was defined according to IMGT convention as the region running from the second conserved V-encoded cysteine to the conserved J-encoded phenylalanine. Sequences without an unambiguous match to a single V gene segment were excluded from the earlier analysis of 500 to 700 of the donors. An earlier analysis of several hundred of the donors called V segments functional above 56.7% productive rearrangements and segregating when the between-donor standard deviation exceeded 5%. A statistical classification framework was developed to diagnose cytomegalovirus status using the catalog of TCR beta chain sequences. V and J gene assignment, in a later analysis, came from comparing TCR nucleotide sequences with IMGT/GENE-DB human TR gene sequences. The TCRdist pipeline was used in a later analysis to assign CDR3 sequences and most-parsimonious VDJ recombination scenarios. In a later analysis, every TCR beta chain was defined by the combination of its CDR3 amino acid sequence and its V-gene family, and reads without a unique V-gene family were dropped. In a later analysis, 500 to 650 highly shared, low-generation-probability nucleotide sequences were removed to address suspected cross-contamination and a sequencing artifact. In a later analysis, a clonal expansion index for each public chain was calculated from normalized within-repertoire ranks of inferred template counts. In a later analysis, generation probabilities were computed using a VDJ recombination model fitted to out-of-frame rearrangements, and the results were checked against IGoR. Hypergeometric tests were used in a later analysis to score TCR-TCR, TCR-HLA and TCR-CMV co-occurrence, with a repertoire-size bias correction applied to the TCR pairs. To estimate false discovery rates, a later analysis permuted the HLA or CMV assignments 20 times. In a later analysis, co-occurring TCRs were grouped using DBSCAN, and TCRdist sequence similarity was added for clustering within HLA-allele-positive subsets. Repertoires with fewer than 30,000 or more than 120,000 public chains, plus five repertoires with anomalous nucleotide sharing, were excluded from co-occurrence clustering. TCRdb re-hosts the immuneACCESS table, in-frame sequences only. Its copies lack some clones; in the studies checked, an unresolved V gene accounts for under half of them, and the cause for the rest is not known. That table gives V, J and clone size, and the DNA gave D and trimming. The sample profile shows approximately 150,000 clones; 75% to 85% of them were found once. The top ten constitute 4.5% to 5.5% of the sample.

Points the paper makes about the study in general: Specific HLA alleles were associated with roughly 17,000 TCR beta sequences at a false discovery rate of 0.05 in a later analysis. Most CMV-associated TCR beta chains appeared to be HLA-restricted in a later analysis, and the HLA associations seemed to be driven largely by CMV exposure. A later analysis found that HLA-associated TCR beta chains were more clonally expanded and had lower generation probabilities than equally common non-associated chains. Because HLA typing was missing for some donors at each locus, association tests included only the typed subset. Sequencing depth was assumed to be roughly uniform across donors in the presence/absence analyses, though that assumption may not hold. The only immune exposure information available for the cohort was CMV serostatus. The classifier was reported to diagnose cytomegalovirus status with high specificity and sensitivity in both the original cohort and the validation cohort. According to a later analysis, TCR association rates differed among HLA loci, with DRB1 alleles showing the most associated TCRs and HLA-C alleles showing the fewest. A later genetic analysis associated a missense DCLRE1C variant with V-gene and J-gene trimming of TCR beta chains, and an independent cohort replicated the association. In vitro tests confirmed that three of the cytomegalovirus-associated TCR beta chains recognize cytomegalovirus antigens. The 87-base-pair reads could not distinguish some IMGT-functional V segments, including TRBV6-2 and TRBV6-3, so those segments were excluded. Only TCR beta chains were sequenced in this cohort, and the absence of alpha or paired-chain data limited detectable features. The study listed 164 TCR beta chains as associated with cytomegalovirus. In an earlier analysis of approximately 590 of the donors, most TCR beta V segments appeared in productive rearrangements about 87% or about 30% of the time, broadly matching IMGT annotations. A later analysis reported that several top co-occurrence clusters appeared linked to parvovirus B19, influenza, CMV and Epstein-Barr virus. The authors suggested that the approach could potentially be extended to other disease states and immunological phenotypes. A cluster of highly shared sequence variants was judged likely to be a technical artifact of the sequencing pipeline. When HLA alleles, especially DR and DQ, strongly co-occurred, attributing TCR associations to individual alleles was difficult. About 17 rarely observed V segments, including chromosome 9 orphons, were excluded from the earlier analysis of several hundred of the donors because counts were too low. Most TCR sequences were seen in very few donors, while some public TCRs were found in many individuals. According to a later genetic analysis, donors in an Asian-associated ancestry cluster had fewer N-insertions in productive TCRs than the approximately 670-donor mean. Correlated functional status among segregating V segments might reflect linkage disequilibrium, but an unknown experimental factor could not be ruled out. A further reported finding was that TCR beta sequences accurately predicted the HLA-A and HLA-B alleles for most subjects in the first cohort.

Recombination connected TRBV5-4 to TRBJ1-2; a tentative D call is TRBD1 (5 bases match). The TCR comes from a man in his forties or fifties in good health and CMV-seronegative. What was sequenced was PBMCs. The base sequence is TGTGCCAGCAGCTTGATTGGGGGTATGGACTATGGCTACCCCTTC. It translates to CASSLIGGMDYGYPF.